Presented here are 5 T cell receptor beta chains from one specimen sequenced in a study of blood T cell repertoires in COVID-19. Only in-frame clones appear in the TCRdb table, and some are missing; sequencing was by immunoSEQ multiplex PCR. The repertoire consists of tens of thousands of clones, with roughly 87% occurring once and the leading ten covering over 25%. Source material: peripheral blood. The receptor set was obtained from a woman older than 75 with active or convalescent COVID-19.

The chain couples TRBV18 to TRBJ1-3, with no clear D. The germline V and J ends were trimmed by 0 bases and 0 bases, with 6 bases remaining between them. The V gene's germline CDR1 is KGHSH and CDR2 LQKENI. The CDR3 covers 15 residues. CDR3 sequence (DNA): TGTGCCAGCTCACCACCGGGGAGCTCTGGAAACACCATATATTTT. It yields the protein CASSPPGSSGNTIYF.

Concerning this clone itself: It is likely a read error, because the conserved phenylalanine at the end of the CDR3 is missing. No DNA is shown, since the ends of the CDR3 on it are uncertain; the CDR3 is the one TCRdb lists. The chain combines TRBV30 with TRBJ1-1; the table's D call, TRBD1, has no DNA check behind it. CDR1 is GTSNPN and CDR2 is SVGIG in the germline V gene (reference sequence). The CDR3 has 13 amino acids, counting both end residues. This CDR3 reads CAWSRPGTGKGVL.

Only one count was recorded for this clone. The rearrangement links TRBV6-5 to TRBJ1-2, with a possible D match to TRBD1 (5 bases). Per the germline V gene, CDR1 is MNHEY and CDR2 is SVGAGI. Deletions cut 6 bases from V and 4 bases from J, with 15 bases between. This CDR3 has 14 amino acids. In DNA, the CDR3 is TGTGCCAGCAGCCCCCTTGGCGGGGGCTATGGCTACACCTTC. Its protein is CASSPLGGGYGYTF.

The rearrangement joins TRBV29-1 to TRBJ2-1, with D possibly being TRBD2 (5 bases). The CDR3 totals 13 residues. The germline V gene encodes CDR1 SQVTM and CDR2 ANQGSEA. Trimming left V 6 bases short and J 4 bases short, with 13 bases between. The CDR3 is CSVRETPYNEQFF. The CDR3 bases are TGCAGCGTCCGGGAAACTCCTTACAATGAGCAGTTCTTC.

The rearrangement uses TRBV28 and TRBJ2-3, with 9 bases fitting TRBD1. CDR3 length: 15 residues. J lost 5 bases, V lost 5 bases, and 8 bases had no gene match. Per germline, CDR1 MDHEN and CDR2 SYDVKM. In DNA, the CDR3 is TGTGCCAGCAGTCTCGGGACAGGGCTTAGAGATACGCAGTATTTT. As protein: CASSLGTGLRDTQYF.